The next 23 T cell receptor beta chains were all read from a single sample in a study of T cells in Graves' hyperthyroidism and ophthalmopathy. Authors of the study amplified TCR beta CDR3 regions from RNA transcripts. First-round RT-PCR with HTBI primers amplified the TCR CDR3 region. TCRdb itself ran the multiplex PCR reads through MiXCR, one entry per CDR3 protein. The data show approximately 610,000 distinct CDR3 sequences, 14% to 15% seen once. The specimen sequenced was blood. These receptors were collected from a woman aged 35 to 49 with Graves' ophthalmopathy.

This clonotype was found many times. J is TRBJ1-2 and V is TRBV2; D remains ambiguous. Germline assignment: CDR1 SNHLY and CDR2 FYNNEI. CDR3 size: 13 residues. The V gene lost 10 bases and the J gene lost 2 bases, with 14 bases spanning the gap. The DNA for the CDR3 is TGTGCCACCCTCCTCCGGGAAAACTATGGCTACACCTTC. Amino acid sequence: CATLLRENYGYTF.

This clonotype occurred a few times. The CDR3 DNA reads TGTGCCAGCAGCCAAGGTGGTAGCGGGAGATACGAGCAGTACTTC. As protein: CASSQGGSGRYEQYF. The chain joins TRBV14 to TRBJ2-7, with 9 bases lining up with TRBD2. The V and J ends lost 1 base and 4 bases, in that order; junction bases with no gene match: 5. This CDR3 region has 15 residues. CDR1 is SGHDN, CDR2 FVKESK, per germline.

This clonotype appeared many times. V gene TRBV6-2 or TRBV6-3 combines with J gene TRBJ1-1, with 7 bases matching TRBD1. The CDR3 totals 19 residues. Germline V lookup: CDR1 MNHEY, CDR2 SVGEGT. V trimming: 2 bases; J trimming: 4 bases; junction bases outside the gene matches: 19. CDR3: CASSYHIRQGNWRGTEAFF. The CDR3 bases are TGTGCCAGCAGTTACCACATCAGACAGGGAAATTGGAGGGGCACTGAAGCTTTCTTT.

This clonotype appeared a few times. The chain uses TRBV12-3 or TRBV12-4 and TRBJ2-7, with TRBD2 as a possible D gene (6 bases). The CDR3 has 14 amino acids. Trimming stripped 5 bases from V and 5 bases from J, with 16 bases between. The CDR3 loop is CASSQRAGGHEQYF. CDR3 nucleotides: TGTGCCAGCAGTCAGCGGGCCGGGGGTCACGAGCAGTACTTC.

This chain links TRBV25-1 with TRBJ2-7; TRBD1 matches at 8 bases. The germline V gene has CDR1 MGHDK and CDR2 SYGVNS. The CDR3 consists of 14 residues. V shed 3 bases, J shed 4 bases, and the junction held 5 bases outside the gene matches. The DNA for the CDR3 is TGTGCCAGCAGTGATGACAGGGGTCGGTACGAGCAGTACTTC. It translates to CASSDDRGRYEQYF.

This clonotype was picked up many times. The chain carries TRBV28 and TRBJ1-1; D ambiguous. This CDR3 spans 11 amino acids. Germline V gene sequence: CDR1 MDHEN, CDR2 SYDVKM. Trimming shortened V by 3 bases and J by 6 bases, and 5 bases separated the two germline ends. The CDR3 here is CASSLSAEAFF. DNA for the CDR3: TGTGCCAGCAGTTTGTCTGCTGAAGCTTTCTTT.

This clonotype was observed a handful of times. The CDR3 DNA is TGTGCCAGCAGTTTAGACCCCAAGAGCGTGAACACTGAAGCTTTCTTT. This gives the protein CASSLDPKSVNTEAFF. The chain links TRBV28 to TRBJ1-1; D is unclear. The CDR3 length is 16 residues. Trimming left V 2 bases short and J 0 bases short, with 13 bases between. Germline CDR1 MDHEN, CDR2 SYDVKM.

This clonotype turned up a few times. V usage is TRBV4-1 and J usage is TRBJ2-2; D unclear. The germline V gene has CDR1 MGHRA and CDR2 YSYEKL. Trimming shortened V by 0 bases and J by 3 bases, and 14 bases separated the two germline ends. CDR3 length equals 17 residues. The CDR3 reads CASSQDSGIEDTGELFF. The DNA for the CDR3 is TGCGCCAGCAGCCAAGATTCCGGAATTGAGGACACCGGGGAGCTGTTTTTT.

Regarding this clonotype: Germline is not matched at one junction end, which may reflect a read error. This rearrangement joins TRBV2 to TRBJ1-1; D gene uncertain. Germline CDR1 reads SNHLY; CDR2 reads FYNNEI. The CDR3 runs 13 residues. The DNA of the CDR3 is TGTGCCAGCACCTTAGAGATGAACGCTGAAGCTTTCTTT. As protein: CASTLEMNAEAFF.

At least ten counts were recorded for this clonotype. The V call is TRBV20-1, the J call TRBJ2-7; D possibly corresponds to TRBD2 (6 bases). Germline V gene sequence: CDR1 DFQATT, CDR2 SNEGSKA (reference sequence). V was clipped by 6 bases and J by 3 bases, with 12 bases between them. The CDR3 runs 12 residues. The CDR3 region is CSAASGVYEQYF. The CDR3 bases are TGCAGTGCCGCATCGGGGGTCTACGAGCAGTACTTC.

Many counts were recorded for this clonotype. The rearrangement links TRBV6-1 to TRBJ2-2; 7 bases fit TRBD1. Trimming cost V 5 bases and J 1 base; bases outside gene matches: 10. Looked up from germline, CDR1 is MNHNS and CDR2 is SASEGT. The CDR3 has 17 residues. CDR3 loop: CASSPDRPLVNTGELFF. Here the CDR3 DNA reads TGTGCCAGCAGTCCGGACAGGCCCTTAGTGAACACCGGGGAGCTGTTTTTT.

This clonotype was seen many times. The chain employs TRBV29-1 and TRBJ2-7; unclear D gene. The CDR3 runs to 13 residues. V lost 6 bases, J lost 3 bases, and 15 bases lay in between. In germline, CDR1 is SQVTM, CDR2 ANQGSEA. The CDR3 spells CSVPVVRNYEQYF. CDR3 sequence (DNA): TGCAGCGTACCAGTTGTACGGAACTACGAGCAGTACTTC.

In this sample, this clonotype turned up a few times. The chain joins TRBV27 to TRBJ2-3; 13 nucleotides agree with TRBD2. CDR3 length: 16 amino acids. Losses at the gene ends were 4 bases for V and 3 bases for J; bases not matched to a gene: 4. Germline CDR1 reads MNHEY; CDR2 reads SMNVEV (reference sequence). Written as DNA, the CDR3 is TGTGCCAGCAGTTCCCGGACTAGCGGGAGAACAGATACGCAGTATTTT. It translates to CASSSRTSGRTDTQYF.

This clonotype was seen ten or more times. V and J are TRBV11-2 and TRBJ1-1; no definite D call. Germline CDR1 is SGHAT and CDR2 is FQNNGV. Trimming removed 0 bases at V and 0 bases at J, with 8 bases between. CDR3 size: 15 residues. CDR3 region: CASSLDGVMNTEAFF. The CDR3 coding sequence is TGTGCCAGCAGCTTAGACGGGGTGATGAACACTGAAGCTTTCTTT. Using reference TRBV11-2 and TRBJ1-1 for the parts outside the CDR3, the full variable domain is EAGVAQSPRYKIIEKRQSVAFWCNPISGHATLYWYQQILGQGPKLLIQFQNNGVVDDSQLPKDRFSAERLKGVDSTLKIQPAKLEDSAVYLCASSLDGVMNTEAFFGQGTRLTVV.

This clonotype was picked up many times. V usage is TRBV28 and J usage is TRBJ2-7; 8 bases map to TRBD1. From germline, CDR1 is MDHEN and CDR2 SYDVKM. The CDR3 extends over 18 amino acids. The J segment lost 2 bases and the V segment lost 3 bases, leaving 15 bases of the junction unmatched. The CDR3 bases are TGTGCCAGCAGTTTTCTGCAGGGGGCGATTCTACAGCCCTACGAGCAGTACTTC. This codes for CASSFLQGAILQPYEQYF.

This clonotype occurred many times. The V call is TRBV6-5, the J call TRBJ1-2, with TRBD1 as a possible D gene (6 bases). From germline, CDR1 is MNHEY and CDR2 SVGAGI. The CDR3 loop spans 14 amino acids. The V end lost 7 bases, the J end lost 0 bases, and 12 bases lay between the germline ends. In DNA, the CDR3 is TGTGCCAGCACCCGTGACAGGTCTAACTATGGCTACACCTTC. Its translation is CASTRDRSNYGYTF.

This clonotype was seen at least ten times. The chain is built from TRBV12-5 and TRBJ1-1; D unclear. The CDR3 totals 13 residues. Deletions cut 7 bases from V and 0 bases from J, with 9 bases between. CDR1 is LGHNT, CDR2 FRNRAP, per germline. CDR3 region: CASARIMNTEAFF. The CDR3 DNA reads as TGTGCTAGTGCAAGAATCATGAACACTGAAGCTTTCTTT.

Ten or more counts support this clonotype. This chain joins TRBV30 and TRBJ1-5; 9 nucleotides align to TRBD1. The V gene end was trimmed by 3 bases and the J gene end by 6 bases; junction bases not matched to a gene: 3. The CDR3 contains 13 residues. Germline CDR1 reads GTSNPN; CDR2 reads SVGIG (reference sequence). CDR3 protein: CAWRGQGSQPQHF. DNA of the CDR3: TGTGCCTGGAGGGGACAGGGAAGTCAGCCCCAGCATTTT.

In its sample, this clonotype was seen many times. CDR3 region: CASSIMPEVNTEAFF. In nucleotides, the CDR3 is TGTGCCAGTAGTATTATGCCCGAGGTGAACACTGAAGCTTTCTTT. This sequence joins TRBV19 and TRBJ1-1; D not certain. Deletions cut 3 bases from V and 0 bases from J, with 11 bases between. The germline CDR1 and CDR2 sequences are LNHDA and SQIVND (reference sequence). This CDR3 spans 15 amino acids.

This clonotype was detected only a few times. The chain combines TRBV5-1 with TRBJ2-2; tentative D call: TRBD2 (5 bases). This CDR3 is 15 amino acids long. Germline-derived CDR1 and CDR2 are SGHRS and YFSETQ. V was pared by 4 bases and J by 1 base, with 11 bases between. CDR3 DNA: TGCGCCAGCAGCATCCGGGAAAGGAACACCGGGGAGCTGTTTTTT. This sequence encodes CASSIRERNTGELFF.

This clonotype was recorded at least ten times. CDR3 region: CSAKSPTEHNYGYTF. The CDR3 DNA reads TGCAGTGCTAAGAGTCCAACGGAACATAACTATGGCTACACCTTC. The gene calls are TRBV20-1 and TRBJ1-2; D unclear. Germline V gene sequence: CDR1 DFQATT, CDR2 SNEGSKA (reference sequence). The CDR3 runs to 15 residues. Trimming took 4 bases from V and 1 from J, leaving 16 bases between them.

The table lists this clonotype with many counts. DNA of the CDR3: TGCGCCAGCAGCCTCGAGGCCCCGGGGGGATACGAGCAGTACTTC. Its translation is CASSLEAPGGYEQYF. This chain links TRBV5-1 with TRBJ2-7, with 7 bases fitting TRBD2. Germline assignment: CDR1 SGHRS and CDR2 YFSETQ. Trimming took 4 bases from V and 4 from J; bases not matched to a gene: 11. This CDR3 has 15 residues. The full variable domain, rest sourced from reference TRBV5-1 and TRBJ2-7, is KAGVTQTPRYLIKTRGQQVTLSCSPISGHRSVSWYQQTPGQGLQFLFEYFSETQRNKGNFPGRFSGRQFSNSRSEMNVSTLELGDSALYLCASSLEAPGGYEQYFGPGTRLTVT.

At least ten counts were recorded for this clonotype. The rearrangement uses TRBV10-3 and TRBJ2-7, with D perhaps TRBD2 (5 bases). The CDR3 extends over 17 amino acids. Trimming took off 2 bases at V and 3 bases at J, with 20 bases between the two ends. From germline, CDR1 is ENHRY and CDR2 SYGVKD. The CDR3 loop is CAISEGLAESGYYEQYF. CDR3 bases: TGTGCCATCAGTGAGGGGCTAGCCGAAAGTGGTTACTACGAGCAGTACTTC.